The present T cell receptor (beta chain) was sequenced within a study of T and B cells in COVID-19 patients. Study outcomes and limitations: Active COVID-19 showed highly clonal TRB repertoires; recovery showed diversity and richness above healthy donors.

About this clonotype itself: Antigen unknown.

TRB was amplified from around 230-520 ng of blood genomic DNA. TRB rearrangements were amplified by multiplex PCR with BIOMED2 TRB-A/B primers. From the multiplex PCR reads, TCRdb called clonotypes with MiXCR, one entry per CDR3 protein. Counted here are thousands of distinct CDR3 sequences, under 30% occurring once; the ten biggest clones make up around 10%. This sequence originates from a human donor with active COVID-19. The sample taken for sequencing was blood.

CDR3 loop: CASSRDRGDTQYF. The CDR3 DNA follows: TGTGCCAGCAGTAGGGACCGCGGGGATACGCAGTATTTT. V usage is TRBV6-5 and J usage is TRBJ2-3; D may be TRBD1 or TRBD2 (5 bases each). The CDR3 covers 13 residues. V lost 5 bases and J lost 6, with 12 bases in between. Germline CDR1 and CDR2: MNHEY and SVGAGI.